The 27 T cell receptor beta chains in this list originate from one sample, sequenced in a study of blood T cell repertoires in COVID-19. The protocol was immunoSEQ multiplex PCR, while the TCRdb copy is restricted to in-frame clones and leaves out a portion. The sample has tens of thousands of clones, about nine tenths seen once. Sequencing input: peripheral blood. The receptors stem from a human donor in a cohort sampled during active COVID-19.

The sample holds one count of this clone. The chain has TRBV18 and TRBJ1-1, with TRBD1 identical over 7 bases. Trimming at V came to 2 bases and at J to 0 bases, leaving 3 bases not matched to a gene. The CDR3 runs 15 residues. Germline CDR1 is KGHSH and CDR2 is LQKENI. CDR3 sequence reads: CASSPGTVLNTEAFF. Written as DNA, the CDR3 is TGTGCCAGCTCACCAGGGACAGTCCTGAACACTGAAGCTTTCTTT. Based on the CDR3 plus reference TRBV18 and TRBJ1-1, the full variable domain is NAGVMQNPRHLVRRRGQEARLRCSPMKGHSHVYWYRQLPEEGLKFMVYLQKENIIDESGMPKERFSAEFPKEGPSILRIQQVVRGDSAAYFCASSPGTVLNTEAFFGQGTRLTVV.

V is TRBV24-1 and J is TRBJ2-5, with TRBD2 matching 9 bases. Germline CDR1 KGHDR, CDR2 SFDVKD. The CDR3 runs 13 residues. V lost 12 bases, J lost 7 bases, and 11 bases stayed unmatched. CDR3 DNA sequence: TGTGCCGCTTCTAGCGGGGCCATCGGGACCCAGTACTTC. It codes for CAASSGAIGTQYF.

The rearrangement joins TRBV5-4 to TRBJ1-2, with D possibly being TRBD1 (6 bases). V was cut by 4 bases and J by 2 bases, with 15 bases left in between. The CDR3 contains 15 residues. Germline-derived CDR1 and CDR2 are SGHNT and YYREEE (reference sequence). The CDR3 spells CASSLRDTLNYGYTF. CDR3 in DNA: TGTGCCAGCAGCCTCCGGGACACTCTAAACTATGGCTACACCTTC.

This chain uses TRBV19 with TRBJ2-3; D not certain. Trimming cost V 3 bases and J 4 bases, with 11 bases left between them. Germline V lookup: CDR1 LNHDA, CDR2 SQIVND (reference sequence). The CDR3 contains 14 residues. CDR3 sequence reads: CASSIIVPPDTQYF. CDR3 nucleotide sequence: TGTGCCAGTAGTATCATAGTTCCCCCAGATACGCAGTATTTT. Complete variable domain (other parts from reference TRBV19 and TRBJ2-3): DGGITQSPKYLFRKEGQNVTLSCEQNLNHDAMYWYRQDPGQGLRLIYYSQIVNDFQKGDIAEGYSVSREKKESFPLTVTSAQKNPTAFYLCASSIIVPPDTQYFGPGTRLTVL.

The chain links TRBV3-1 (or the pseudogene TRBV3-2) to TRBJ2-1; 11 nucleotides line up with TRBD2. The CDR3 covers 16 residues. CDR1 LGHDT and CDR2 YNNKEL come from the germline V gene (reference sequence). Trimming removed 7 bases from V and 4 bases from J; junction bases left unmatched: 9. Here the CDR3 reads CASTPHPSGGYNEQFF. The CDR3 coding sequence is TGTGCCAGCACTCCACACCCTAGCGGGGGGTACAATGAGCAGTTCTTC.

The gene calls are TRBV7-3 and TRBJ2-1; 11 bases align to TRBD2. CDR3 size: 14 residues. Germline V gives CDR1 SGHTA, CDR2 FQGTGA. V was clipped by 5 bases and J by 5 bases; unmatched bases: 2. The CDR3 loop reads CASSTSGGNNEQFF. DNA of the CDR3: TGTGCCAGCAGCACTAGCGGGGGTAACAATGAGCAGTTCTTC.

The genes are TRBV19 and TRBJ2-1, with D possibly being TRBD2 (5 bases). Trimming shortened V by 5 bases and J by 9 bases, and 14 bases separated the two germline ends. This CDR3 contains 13 residues. Germline CDR1 reads LNHDA; CDR2 reads SQIVND (reference sequence). The CDR3 reads CASSLRTLGEQFF. CDR3 DNA sequence: TGTGCCAGTAGTCTCCGGACTTTGGGTGAGCAGTTCTTC.

The chain is built from TRBV30 and TRBJ1-6; 9 bases map to TRBD1. V was pared by 3 bases and J by 11 bases, with 8 bases of the junction left unmatched. CDR3 length: 14 amino acids. Germline V CDR1 and CDR2: GTSNPN, SVGIG (reference sequence). The CDR3 coding sequence is TGTGCCTGGAGCCTTGGACAGGGGAGCGCACCCCTCCACTTT. This encodes CAWSLGQGSAPLHF.

The chain uses TRBV18 and TRBJ2-1; TRBD2 matches 10 bases. The CDR3 covers 18 residues. The V and J ends lost 1 base and 0 bases, in that order; junction bases with no gene match: 6. Germline CDR1 is KGHSH and CDR2 is LQKENI. The DNA of the CDR3 is TGTGCCAGCTCACCACGGGAACCTAGCGGGAGCTCCTACAATGAGCAGTTCTTC. This encodes CASSPREPSGSSYNEQFF.

The CDR3 nucleotides read TGTGCCAGCAGCGACAGCGGGAGTGGTGGGGAGACCCAGTACTTC. This gives the protein CASSDSGSGGETQYF. The J gene is TRBJ2-5, the V gene TRBV6-6; 8 bases line up with TRBD2. In germline, CDR1 is MNHNY, CDR2 SVGAGI (reference sequence). Trimming cost V 6 bases and J 5 bases; bases outside gene matches: 11. The CDR3 is 15 amino acids.

The chain recombines TRBV6-5 with TRBJ1-2, with a tentative D call TRBD1 (5 bases). CDR1 is MNHEY and CDR2 is SVGAGI in the germline V gene. The CDR3 covers 15 residues. V lost 2 bases, J lost 2 bases, and 12 bases lay in between. The CDR3 coding sequence is TGTGCCAGCAGTTACCGTCGAGACAGAAACTATGGCTACACCTTC. It translates to CASSYRRDRNYGYTF.

The rearrangement links TRBV4-1 to TRBJ2-7; tentatively, D is TRBD2 (6 bases). The CDR3 contains 18 residues. CDR1 is MGHRA and CDR2 is YSYEKL in the germline V gene. With 0 bases removed from V and 1 base from J, the gap between germline ends came to 19 bases. The DNA for the CDR3 is TGCGCCAGCAGCCAAGATCCCTCTCGCAGCGGGCTTTCCTACGAGCAGTACTTC. This codes for CASSQDPSRSGLSYEQYF.

The J gene is TRBJ1-2, the V gene TRBV19; a possible D gene is TRBD1 (6 bases). The CDR3 totals 16 residues. Germline CDR1 and CDR2: LNHDA and SQIVND (reference sequence). Between the trimmed V and J ends, which lost 0 bases and 1 base, there was a span of 12 bases. CDR3 region: CASSIDGVQGNYGYTF. CDR3 DNA sequence: TGTGCCAGTAGTATAGATGGGGTACAGGGTAACTATGGCTACACCTTC.

The sample holds one count of this clone. The V gene is TRBV6-6, the J gene TRBJ2-1; D may be TRBD1 (6 bases). The CDR3 covers 15 residues. Trimming cost V 5 bases and J 8 bases, with 19 bases left between them. CDR1 is MNHNY and CDR2 is SVGAGI in the germline V gene (reference sequence). DNA of the CDR3: TGTGCCAGCAGTCCGGGTCGGACAGTTTCCGATGAGCAGTTCTTC. Its translation is CASSPGRTVSDEQFF.

The V and J genes are TRBV4-1 and TRBJ1-6; tentative D call: TRBD1 (5 bases). This CDR3 contains 16 residues. Trimming removed 5 bases from V and 3 bases from J, with 14 bases in between. Germline V gives CDR1 MGHRA, CDR2 YSYEKL. This chain's CDR3 is CASSEQGSYYNSPLHF. CDR3 coding DNA: TGCGCCAGCAGCGAGCAGGGAAGCTACTATAATTCACCCCTCCACTTT.

The rearrangement links TRBV5-4 to TRBJ2-3, with D unresolved. CDR1 and CDR2 (germline): SGHNT, YYREEE (reference sequence). The CDR3 covers 11 residues. V lost 2 bases to trimming and J lost 6 bases, with 4 bases between them. The CDR3 here is CASSFGDTQYF. The CDR3 DNA follows: TGTGCCAGCAGCTTCGGGGATACGCAGTATTTT.

The chain links TRBV2 to TRBJ2-7; 9 bases are a match to TRBD1. Looked up from germline, CDR1 is SNHLY and CDR2 is FYNNEI. The CDR3 is made up of 16 amino acids. Losses at the gene ends were 3 bases for V and 2 bases for J; bases not matched to a gene: 8. This CDR3 reads CASSEGFGTGTYEQYF. In DNA form, the CDR3 reads TGTGCCAGCAGTGAGGGATTCGGGACAGGGACCTACGAGCAGTACTTC.

The V call is TRBV30, the J call TRBJ2-4; 8 nucleotides agree with TRBD2. The germline V gene has CDR1 GTSNPN and CDR2 SVGIG (reference sequence). This CDR3 has 16 residues. Unmatched junction bases numbered 7, after V lost 0 bases and J lost 3 bases. CDR3 in DNA: TGTGCCTGGAGTGTAATGGCAGCGGGGGTCAAAAACATTCAGTACTTC. It translates to CAWSVMAAGVKNIQYF.

The chain employs TRBV9 and TRBJ2-7; 11 bases are shared with TRBD2. This CDR3 comprises 19 residues. Trimming at V came to 2 bases and at J to 1 base, leaving 14 bases not matched to a gene. CDR1 is SGDLS and CDR2 is YYNGEE in the germline V gene. The CDR3 here is CASSVTPTDRLAGSYEQYF. For the CDR3, the DNA is TGTGCCAGCAGCGTGACCCCGACAGACAGACTAGCGGGGTCCTACGAGCAGTACTTC.

V gene TRBV10-1 combines with J gene TRBJ2-5, with 7 positions matching TRBD1. CDR1 is WNHNN and CDR2 is SYGVQD in the germline V gene (reference sequence). J gave up 5 bases and V 7 bases, and 7 bases lay outside the gene matches. This CDR3 is built from 13 residues. The CDR3 region has the DNA TGCGCCAGCAAGACAGGGCTAGATGAGACCCAGTACTTC. It translates to CASKTGLDETQYF.

The chain carries TRBV5-1 and TRBJ1-4, with TRBD1 matching 9 bases. This CDR3 comprises 16 residues. The V and J ends lost 1 base and 7 bases, in that order; junction bases with no gene match: 8. Germline CDR1 and CDR2: SGHRS and YFSETQ. The CDR3 protein is CASSLRGQGSGEKLFF. CDR3 nucleotides: TGCGCCAGCAGCTTGAGGGGACAGGGATCGGGTGAAAAACTGTTTTTT.

The chain has TRBV10-3 and TRBJ1-1, with 7 bases lining up with TRBD1. This CDR3 spans 15 amino acids. The trim removed 4 bases at V and 4 bases at J, leaving 9 bases unmatched. Germline V gene sequence: CDR1 ENHRY, CDR2 SYGVKD. DNA for the CDR3: TGTGCCATCAGTGGAGTCGAGACAGGGTTCACTGAAGCTTTCTTT. As protein: CAISGVETGFTEAFF.

The CDR3 loop reads CASSLANSGEAFF. As DNA, the CDR3 is TGTGCCAGCAGCTTGGCCAACTCAGGTGAAGCTTTCTTT. The gene calls are TRBV5-6 and TRBJ1-1; D ambiguous. V gave up 0 bases and J gave up 7 bases, with 10 bases separating them. In germline, CDR1 is SGHDT, CDR2 YYEEEE. The CDR3 spans 13 residues.

The chain carries TRBV19 and TRBJ2-5; D is perhaps TRBD1 (7 bases). V was pared by 3 bases and J by 0 bases, with 14 bases between. The CDR3 is made up of 16 amino acids. Looked up from germline, CDR1 is LNHDA and CDR2 is SQIVND (reference sequence). The CDR3 protein is CASSIGGQPHQETQYF. The DNA of the CDR3 is TGTGCCAGTAGTATCGGGGGACAGCCACACCAAGAGACCCAGTACTTC.

The chain joins TRBV7-2 to TRBJ2-3, with a weak D call TRBD1 (6 bases). CDR3 size: 15 residues. V was shortened by 4 bases and J by 2 bases, with 13 bases between the two germline ends. Looked up from germline, CDR1 is SGHTA and CDR2 is FQGNSA. The CDR3 reads CASSSSGTNTDTQYF. CDR3 in DNA: TGTGCCAGCAGCTCAAGTGGGACAAACACAGATACGCAGTATTTT. The complete variable domain, with remaining parts taken from reference TRBV7-2 and TRBJ2-3, reads GAGVSQSPSNKVTEKGKDVELRCDPISGHTALYWYRQSLGQGLEFLIYFQGNSAPDKSGLPSDRFSAERTGGSVSTLTIQRTQQEDSAVYLCASSSSGTNTDTQYFGPGTRLTVL.

The V and J genes are TRBV21-1 and TRBJ1-6; TRBD1 is the table's D call, not checked against the DNA. TRBV21-1 is a pseudogene. The CDR3 is 16 amino acids. CDR3 sequence: CASTQTGRSYNSPLHF. The CDR3 DNA follows: TGTGCCAGCACCCAGACAGGACGCTCCTATAATTCACCCCTCCACTTT.

CDR3 DNA sequence: TGTGCCAGCAGTTTGCAGGTAGACACTGAAGCTTTCTTT. Amino acid sequence: CASSLQVDTEAFF. V is TRBV12-3 or TRBV12-4 and J is TRBJ1-1; D is unclear. V was clipped by 3 bases and J by 3 bases, with 8 bases between them. The CDR3 is 13 residues long.